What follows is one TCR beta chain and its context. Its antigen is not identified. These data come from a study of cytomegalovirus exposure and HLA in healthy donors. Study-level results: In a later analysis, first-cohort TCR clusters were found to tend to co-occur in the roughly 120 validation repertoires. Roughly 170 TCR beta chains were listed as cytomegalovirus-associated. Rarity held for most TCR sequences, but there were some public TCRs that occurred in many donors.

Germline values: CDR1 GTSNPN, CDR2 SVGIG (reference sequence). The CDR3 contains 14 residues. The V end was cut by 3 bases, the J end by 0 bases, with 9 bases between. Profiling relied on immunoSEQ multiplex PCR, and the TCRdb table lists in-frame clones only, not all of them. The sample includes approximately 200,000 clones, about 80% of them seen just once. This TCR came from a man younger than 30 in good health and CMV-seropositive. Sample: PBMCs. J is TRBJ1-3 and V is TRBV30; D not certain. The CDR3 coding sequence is TGTGCCTGGAGCAAAGGGAGCTCTGGAAACACCATATATTTT. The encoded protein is CAWSKGSSGNTIYF.